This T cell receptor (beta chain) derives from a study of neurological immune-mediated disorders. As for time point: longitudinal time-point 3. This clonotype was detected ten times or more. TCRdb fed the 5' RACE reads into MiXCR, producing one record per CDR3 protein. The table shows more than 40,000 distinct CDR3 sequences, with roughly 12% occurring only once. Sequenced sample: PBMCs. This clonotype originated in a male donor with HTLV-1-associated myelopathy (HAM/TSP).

The CDR3 DNA sequence: TGCGCCAGCAGCTTAACCGGGACTGACACCGGGGAGCTGTTTTTT. It yields the protein CASSLTGTDTGELFF. This chain links TRBV5-1 with TRBJ2-2; TRBD2 is a possible D gene (6 bases). CDR1 SGHRS and CDR2 YFSETQ come from the germline V gene. Trimming took 2 bases from V and 3 from J, leaving 11 bases between them. CDR3 length: 15 amino acids.